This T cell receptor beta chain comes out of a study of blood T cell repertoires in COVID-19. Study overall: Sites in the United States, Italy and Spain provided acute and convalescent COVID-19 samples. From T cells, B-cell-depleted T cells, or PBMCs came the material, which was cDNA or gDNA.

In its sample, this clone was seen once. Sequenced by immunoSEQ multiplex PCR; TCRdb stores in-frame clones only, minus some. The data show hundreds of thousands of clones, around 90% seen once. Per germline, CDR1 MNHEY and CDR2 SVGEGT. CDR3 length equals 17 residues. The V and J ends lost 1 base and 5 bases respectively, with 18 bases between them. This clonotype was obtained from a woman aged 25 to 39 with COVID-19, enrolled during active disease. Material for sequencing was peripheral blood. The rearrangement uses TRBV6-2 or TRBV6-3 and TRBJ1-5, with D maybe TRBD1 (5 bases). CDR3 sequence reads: CASSYFSRGKADQPQHF. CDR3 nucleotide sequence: TGTGCCAGCAGTTACTTCTCTCGGGGGAAGGCGGATCAGCCCCAGCATTTT.